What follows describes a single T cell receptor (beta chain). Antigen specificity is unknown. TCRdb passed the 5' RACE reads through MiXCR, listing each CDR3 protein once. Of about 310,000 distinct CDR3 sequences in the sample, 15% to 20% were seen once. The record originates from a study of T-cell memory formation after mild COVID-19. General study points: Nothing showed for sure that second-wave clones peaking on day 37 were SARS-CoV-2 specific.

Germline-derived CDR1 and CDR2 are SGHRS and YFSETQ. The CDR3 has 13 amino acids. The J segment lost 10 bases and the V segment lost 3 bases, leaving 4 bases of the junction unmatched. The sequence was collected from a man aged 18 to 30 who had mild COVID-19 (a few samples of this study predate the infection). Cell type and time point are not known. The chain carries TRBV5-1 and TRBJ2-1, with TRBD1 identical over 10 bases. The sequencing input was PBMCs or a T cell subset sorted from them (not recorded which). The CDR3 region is CASSSDRGLEQFF. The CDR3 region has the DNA TGCGCCAGCAGCTCCGACAGGGGGCTGGAGCAGTTCTTC.